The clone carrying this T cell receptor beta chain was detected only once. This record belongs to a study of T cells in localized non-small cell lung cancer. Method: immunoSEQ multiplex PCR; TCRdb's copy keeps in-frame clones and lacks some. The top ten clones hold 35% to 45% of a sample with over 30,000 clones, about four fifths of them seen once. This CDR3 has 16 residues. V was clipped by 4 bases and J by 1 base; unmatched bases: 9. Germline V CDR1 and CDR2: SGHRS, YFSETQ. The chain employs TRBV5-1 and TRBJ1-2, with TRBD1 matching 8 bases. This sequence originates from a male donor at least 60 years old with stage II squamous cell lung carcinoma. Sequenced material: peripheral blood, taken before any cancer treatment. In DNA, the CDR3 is TGCGCCAGCAGCGGTGGGACAGGATATAATAACTATGGCTACACCTTC. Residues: CASSGGTGYNNYGYTF. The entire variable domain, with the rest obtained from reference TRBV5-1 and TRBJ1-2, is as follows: KAGVTQTPRYLIKTRGQQVTLSCSPISGHRSVSWYQQTPGQGLQFLFEYFSETQRNKGNFPGRFSGRQFSNSRSEMNVSTLELGDSALYLCASSGGTGYNNYGYTFGSGTRLTVV.